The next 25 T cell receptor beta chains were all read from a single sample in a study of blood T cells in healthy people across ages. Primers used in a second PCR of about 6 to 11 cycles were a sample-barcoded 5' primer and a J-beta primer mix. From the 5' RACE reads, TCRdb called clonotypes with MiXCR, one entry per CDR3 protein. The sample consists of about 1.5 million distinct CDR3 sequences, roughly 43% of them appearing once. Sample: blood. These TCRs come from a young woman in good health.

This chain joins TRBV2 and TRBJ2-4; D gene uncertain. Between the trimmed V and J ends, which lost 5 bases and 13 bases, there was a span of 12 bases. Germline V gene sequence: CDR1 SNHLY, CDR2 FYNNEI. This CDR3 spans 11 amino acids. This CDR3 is CASSKGPVQYF. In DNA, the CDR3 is TGTGCCAGCAGTAAGGGCCCCGTGCAGTACTTC.

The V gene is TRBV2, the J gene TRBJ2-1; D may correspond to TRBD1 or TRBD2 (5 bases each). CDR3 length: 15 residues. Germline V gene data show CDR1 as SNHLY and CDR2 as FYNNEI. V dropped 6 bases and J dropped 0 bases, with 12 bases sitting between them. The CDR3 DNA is TGTGCCAGCAGGGATGGGGGAAGCTCCTACAATGAGCAGTTCTTC. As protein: CASRDGGSSYNEQFF.

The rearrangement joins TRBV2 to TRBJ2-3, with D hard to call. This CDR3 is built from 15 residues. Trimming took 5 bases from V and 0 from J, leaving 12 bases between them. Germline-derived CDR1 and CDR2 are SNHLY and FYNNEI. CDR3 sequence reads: CASSPALTSTDTQYF. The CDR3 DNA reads TGTGCCAGCAGTCCGGCTTTGACTAGCACAGATACGCAGTATTTT. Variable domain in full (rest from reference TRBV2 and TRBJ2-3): EPEVTQTPSHQVTQMGQEVILRCVPISNHLYFYWYRQILGQKVEFLVSFYNNEISEKSEIFDDQFSVERPDGSNFTLKIRSTKLEDSAMYFCASSPALTSTDTQYFGPGTRLTVL.

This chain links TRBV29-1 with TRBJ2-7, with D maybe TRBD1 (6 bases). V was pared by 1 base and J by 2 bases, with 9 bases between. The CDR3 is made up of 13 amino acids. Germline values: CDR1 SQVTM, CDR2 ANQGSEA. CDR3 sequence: CSVEVGGPYEQYF. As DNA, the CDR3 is TGCAGCGTTGAAGTAGGGGGACCCTACGAGCAGTACTTC.

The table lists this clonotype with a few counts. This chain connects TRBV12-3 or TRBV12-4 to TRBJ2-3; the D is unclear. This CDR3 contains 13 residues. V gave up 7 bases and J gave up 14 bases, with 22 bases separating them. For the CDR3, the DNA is TGTGCCAGCAACTCTCCCGACAATCGGGCGCGGTATTTT. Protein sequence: CASNSPDNRARYF.

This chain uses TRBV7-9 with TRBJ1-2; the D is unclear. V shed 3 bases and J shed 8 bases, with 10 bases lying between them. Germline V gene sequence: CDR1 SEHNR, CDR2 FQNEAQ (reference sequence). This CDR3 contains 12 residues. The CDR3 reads CASSFLYYGYTF. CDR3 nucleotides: TGTGCCAGCAGCTTCCTCTATTACGGCTACACCTTC. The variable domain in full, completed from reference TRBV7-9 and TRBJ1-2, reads DTGVSQNPRHKITKRGQNVTFRCDPISEHNRLYWYRQTLGQGPEFLTYFQNEAQLEKSRLLSDRFSAERPKGSFSTLEIQRTEQGDSAMYLCASSFLYYGYTFGSGTRLTVV.

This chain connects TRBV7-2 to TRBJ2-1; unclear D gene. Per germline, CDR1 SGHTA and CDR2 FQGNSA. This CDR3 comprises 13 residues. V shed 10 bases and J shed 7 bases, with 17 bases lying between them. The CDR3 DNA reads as TGTGCCAACAGAGAGCTACCCCTGAATGAGCAGTTCTTC. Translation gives CANRELPLNEQFF.

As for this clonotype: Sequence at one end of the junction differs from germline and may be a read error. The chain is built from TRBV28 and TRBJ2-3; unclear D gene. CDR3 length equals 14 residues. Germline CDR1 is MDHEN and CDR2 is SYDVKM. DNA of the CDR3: TGTGCCAACAGTGTTCCATCGTACACAGATACGCAGTATTTT. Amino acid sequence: CANSVPSYTDTQYF.

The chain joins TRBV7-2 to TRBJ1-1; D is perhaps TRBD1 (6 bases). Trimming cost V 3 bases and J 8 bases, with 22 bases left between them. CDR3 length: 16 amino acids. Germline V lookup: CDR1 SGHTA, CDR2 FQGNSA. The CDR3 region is CASSFSEIRTAREAFF. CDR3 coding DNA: TGTGCCAGCAGCTTTTCCGAGATACGGACAGCTCGAGAAGCTTTCTTT.

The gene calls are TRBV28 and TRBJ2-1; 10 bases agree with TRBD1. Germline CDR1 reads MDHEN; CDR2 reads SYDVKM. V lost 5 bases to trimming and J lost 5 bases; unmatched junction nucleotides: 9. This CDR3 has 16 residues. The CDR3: CASSPHSGTGDNEQFF. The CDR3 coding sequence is TGTGCCAGCAGTCCCCACTCCGGGACAGGGGACAATGAGCAGTTCTTC.

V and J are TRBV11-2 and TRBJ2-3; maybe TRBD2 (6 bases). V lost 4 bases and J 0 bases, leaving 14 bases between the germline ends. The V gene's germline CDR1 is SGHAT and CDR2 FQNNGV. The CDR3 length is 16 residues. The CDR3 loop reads CASSSLRDWSTDTQYF. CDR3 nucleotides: TGTGCCAGCAGCTCGCTCCGGGACTGGAGCACAGATACGCAGTATTTT.

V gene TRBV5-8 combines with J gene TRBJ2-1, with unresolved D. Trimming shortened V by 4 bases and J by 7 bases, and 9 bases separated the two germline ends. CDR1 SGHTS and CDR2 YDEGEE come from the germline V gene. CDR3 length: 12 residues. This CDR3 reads CASSPAWNEQFF. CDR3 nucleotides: TGTGCCAGCAGCCCGGCCTGGAATGAGCAGTTCTTC.

The CDR3: CAISDLSLADTQYF. The CDR3 DNA reads as TGTGCCATCAGTGACTTGTCGCTGGCTGATACGCAGTATTTT. V is TRBV10-3 and J is TRBJ2-3; D is unclear. V lost 3 bases to trimming and J lost 6 bases, with 13 bases between them. The V gene's germline CDR1 is ENHRY and CDR2 SYGVKD. The CDR3 spans 14 residues.

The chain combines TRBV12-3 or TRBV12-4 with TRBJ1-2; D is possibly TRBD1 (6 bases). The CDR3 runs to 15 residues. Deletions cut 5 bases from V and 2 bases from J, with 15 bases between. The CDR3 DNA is TGTGCCAGCAGTCCTGACAGGTTGGGCAACTATGGCTACACCTTC. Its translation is CASSPDRLGNYGYTF.

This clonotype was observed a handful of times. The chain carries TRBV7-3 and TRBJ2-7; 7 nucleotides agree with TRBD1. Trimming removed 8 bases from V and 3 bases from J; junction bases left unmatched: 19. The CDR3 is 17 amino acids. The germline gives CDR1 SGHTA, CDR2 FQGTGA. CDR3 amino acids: CASGCGQARNRGYEQYF. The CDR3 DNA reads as TGTGCCAGCGGTTGTGGACAGGCGCGTAATAGGGGCTACGAGCAGTACTTC.

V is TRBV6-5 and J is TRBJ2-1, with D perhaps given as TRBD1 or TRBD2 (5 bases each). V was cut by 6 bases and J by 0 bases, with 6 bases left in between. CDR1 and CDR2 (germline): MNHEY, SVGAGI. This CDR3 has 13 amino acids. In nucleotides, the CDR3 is TGTGCCAGCAGGAGGGGCTCCTACAATGAGCAGTTCTTC. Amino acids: CASRRGSYNEQFF.

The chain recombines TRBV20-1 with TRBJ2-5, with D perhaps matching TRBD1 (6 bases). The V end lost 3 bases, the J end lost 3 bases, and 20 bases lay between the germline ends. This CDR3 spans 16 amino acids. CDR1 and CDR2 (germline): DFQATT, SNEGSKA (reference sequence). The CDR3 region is CSARGAGLAYEETQYF. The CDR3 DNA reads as TGCAGTGCTAGGGGGGCGGGCCTAGCCTATGAAGAGACCCAGTACTTC.

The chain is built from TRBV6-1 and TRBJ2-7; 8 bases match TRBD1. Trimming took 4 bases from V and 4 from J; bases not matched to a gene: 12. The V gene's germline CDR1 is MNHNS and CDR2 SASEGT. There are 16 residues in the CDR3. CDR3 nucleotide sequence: TGTGCCAGCAGTGCTTATGGGACAGGTTCTGGATACGAGCAGTACTTC. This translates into CASSAYGTGSGYEQYF.

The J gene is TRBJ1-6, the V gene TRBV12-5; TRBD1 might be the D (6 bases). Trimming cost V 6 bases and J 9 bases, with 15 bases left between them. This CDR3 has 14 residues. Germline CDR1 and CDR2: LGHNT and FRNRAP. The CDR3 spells CASGPRGGISPLHF. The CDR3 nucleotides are TGTGCTAGTGGCCCTCGCGGGGGCATTTCACCCCTCCACTTT.

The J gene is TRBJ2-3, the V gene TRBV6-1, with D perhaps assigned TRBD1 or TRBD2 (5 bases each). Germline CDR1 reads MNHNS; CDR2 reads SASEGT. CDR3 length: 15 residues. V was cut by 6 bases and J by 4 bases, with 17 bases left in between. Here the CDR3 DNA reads TGTGCCAGCAGCGGGGACCTGTCGGAAGCAGATACGCAGTATTTT. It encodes CASSGDLSEADTQYF.

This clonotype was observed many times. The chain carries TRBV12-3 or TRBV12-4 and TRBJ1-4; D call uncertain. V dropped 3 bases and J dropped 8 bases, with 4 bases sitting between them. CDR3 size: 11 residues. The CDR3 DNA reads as TGTGCCAGCAGTTTCAGGGAAAAACTGTTTTTT. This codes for CASSFREKLFF.

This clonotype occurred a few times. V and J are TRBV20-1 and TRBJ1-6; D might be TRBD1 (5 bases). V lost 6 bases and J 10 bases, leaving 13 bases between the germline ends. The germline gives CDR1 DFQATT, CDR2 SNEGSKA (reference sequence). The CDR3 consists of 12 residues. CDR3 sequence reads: CSASPRDSPLHF. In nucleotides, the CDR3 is TGCAGTGCCTCGCCGCGGGACTCACCCCTCCACTTT.

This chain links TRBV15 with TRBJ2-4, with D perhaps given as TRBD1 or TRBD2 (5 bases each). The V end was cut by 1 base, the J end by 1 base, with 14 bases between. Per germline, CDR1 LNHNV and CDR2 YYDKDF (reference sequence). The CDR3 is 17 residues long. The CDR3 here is CATSRGVGAVAKNIQYF. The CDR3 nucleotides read TGTGCCACCAGCAGAGGTGTCGGGGCCGTTGCCAAAAACATTCAGTACTTC.

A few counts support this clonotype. CDR3 in DNA: TGCGCCAGCAGCTTGGAACAGGAGCACGATACGCAGTATTTT. Translated, it gives CASSLEQEHDTQYF. V and J are TRBV5-1 and TRBJ2-3, with a possible D match to TRBD1 (5 bases). Trimming removed 0 bases at V and 6 bases at J, with 11 bases between. The CDR3 has 14 amino acids. CDR1 is SGHRS, CDR2 YFSETQ, per germline.

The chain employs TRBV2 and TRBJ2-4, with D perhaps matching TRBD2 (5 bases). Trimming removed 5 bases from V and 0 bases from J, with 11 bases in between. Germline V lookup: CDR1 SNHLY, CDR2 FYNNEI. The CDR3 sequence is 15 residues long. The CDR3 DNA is TGTGCCAGCAGTAGGAGCGGTCTAGCCAAAAACATTCAGTACTTC. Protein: CASSRSGLAKNIQYF.